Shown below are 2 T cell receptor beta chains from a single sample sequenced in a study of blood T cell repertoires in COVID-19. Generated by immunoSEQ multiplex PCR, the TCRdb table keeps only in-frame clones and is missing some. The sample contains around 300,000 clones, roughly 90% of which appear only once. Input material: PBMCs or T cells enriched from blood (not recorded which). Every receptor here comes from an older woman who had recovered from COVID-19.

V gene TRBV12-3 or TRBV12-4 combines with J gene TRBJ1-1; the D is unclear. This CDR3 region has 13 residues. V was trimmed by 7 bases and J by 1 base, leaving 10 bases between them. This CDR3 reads CASTVTPNTEAFF. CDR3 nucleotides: TGTGCCAGCACCGTGACACCGAACACTGAAGCTTTCTTT.

CDR3 amino acids: CATSDLAGNQPQHF. In DNA form, the CDR3 reads TGTGCCACCAGTGATTTGGCCGGGAATCAGCCCCAGCATTTT. The genes are TRBV24-1 and TRBJ1-5; no firm D call. The CDR3 has 14 amino acids. V dropped 0 bases and J dropped 4 bases, with 6 bases sitting between them. Germline CDR1 is KGHDR and CDR2 is SFDVKD.